This section outlines one T cell receptor (beta chain) sequence together with its context. The target antigen is unknown. This entry belongs to a study of OX40 agonist ivuxolimab in advanced cancers. Data came from immunoSEQ multiplex PCR; TCRdb stores just in-frame clones and leaves some out. The profile covers fewer than 100,000 clones, with 89% appearing a single time and under 0.25% taken by the ten largest. Findings and caveats of the study: In the 0.1 to 3.0 mg/kg range, CD4+ and CD8+ blood T cells had expanded clonally by week 6. Also showing low normalized T-cell clonal expansion were some of the nonresponders.

Germline assignment: CDR1 SGHAT and CDR2 FQNNGV. Deletions cut 5 bases from V and 4 bases from J, with 8 bases between. The CDR3 covers 12 residues. The sequenced sample was CD4+ or CD8+ T cells sorted from blood, obtained in a trial of the OX40 agonist ivuxolimab. The J gene is TRBJ2-5, the V gene TRBV11-2, with TRBD2 as a possible D gene (5 bases). The TCR was taken from an adult with an advanced solid tumor such as melanoma, head and neck, liver or kidney cancer. CDR3 coding DNA: TGTGCCAGCAGCCTAGCAGGAGAGACCCAGTACTTC. Encoded protein: CASSLAGETQYF. The whole variable domain, filled in from reference TRBV11-2 and TRBJ2-5, reads EAGVAQSPRYKIIEKRQSVAFWCNPISGHATLYWYQQILGQGPKLLIQFQNNGVVDDSQLPKDRFSAERLKGVDSTLKIQPAKLEDSAVYLCASSLAGETQYFGPGTRLLVL.